Shown below are 15 T cell receptor beta chains from a single sample sequenced in a study of shared clonotypes between healthy human individuals. Some clones are missing from TCRdb's copy, which holds only in-frame ones; the method was immunoSEQ multiplex PCR. This sample has fewer than 2.5 million clones, with 93% found just once. The sequencing input was naive CD4+ T cells from PBMCs. Subset meaning: CD45RA+ positively selected. The receptor set was obtained from a man aged 18-30 years in good health. Some clones in this sample may be carry-over from other donors' samples.

This clone was seen a single time. This chain links TRBV7-3 with TRBJ2-5, with D unresolved. Trimming stripped 3 bases from V and 2 bases from J, with 7 bases between. Germline V gives CDR1 SGHTA, CDR2 FQGTGA. This CDR3 has 13 amino acids. For the CDR3, the DNA is TGTGCCAGCAGCTTCCAGCCTCAAGAGACCCAGTACTTC. Its protein is CASSFQPQETQYF.

The rearrangement joins TRBV2 to TRBJ1-2; D gene ambiguous. The CDR3 length is 15 residues. Trimming stripped 7 bases from V and 6 bases from J, with 21 bases between. Germline loops: CDR1 SNHLY, CDR2 FYNNEI. As DNA, the CDR3 is TGTGCCAGCACCATCTCAATCGGAATCTTAAATGGCTACACCTTC. Protein: CASTISIGILNGYTF.

This chain connects TRBV5-1 to TRBJ2-1; unclear D gene. Germline V gene lookup returns CDR1 SGHRS and CDR2 YFSETQ. There are 14 residues in the CDR3. The V end lost 1 base, the J end lost 7 bases, and 12 bases lay between the germline ends. In DNA, the CDR3 is TGCGCCAGCAGCTTGATCGGCTTGGAAAATGAGCAGTTCTTC. Residues: CASSLIGLENEQFF.

Here the CDR3 reads CASSQPSGRKVGEQFF. The CDR3 DNA reads as TGTGCCAGCTCACAACCTAGCGGGAGGAAGGTTGGTGAGCAGTTCTTC. This rearrangement joins TRBV18 to TRBJ2-1; 11 bases match TRBD2. Germline loops: CDR1 KGHSH, CDR2 LQKENI. This CDR3 has 16 residues. V lost 4 bases to trimming and J lost 9 bases; unmatched junction nucleotides: 11.

This chain uses TRBV5-5 with TRBJ1-5, with D tentatively TRBD1 (6 bases). The CDR3 is made up of 16 amino acids. V shed 5 bases and J shed 0 bases, with 15 bases lying between them. Germline CDR1 SGHKS, CDR2 YYEKEE (reference sequence). CDR3 DNA: TGTGCCAGCAGTCATGAACAGGGATTTAGCAATCAGCCCCAGCATTTT. It is translated as CASSHEQGFSNQPQHF.

This clone was recorded once. CDR3 residues: CASSPGPAHGYTF. The CDR3 nucleotides read TGTGCCAGCAGTCCAGGTCCAGCTCATGGCTACACCTTC. This sequence joins TRBV6-5 and TRBJ1-2; no definite D call. Trimming pared 5 bases from V and 6 bases from J, leaving 13 bases between. CDR3 length: 13 residues. Germline CDR1 MNHEY, CDR2 SVGAGI.

CDR3 residues: CASSERRAGELFF. The DNA of the CDR3 is TGTGCCAGCAGTGAAAGACGGGCCGGGGAGCTGTTTTTT. V gene TRBV25-1 combines with J gene TRBJ2-2, with no clear D. Between the trimmed V and J ends, which lost 2 bases and 6 bases, there was a span of 7 bases. This CDR3 comprises 13 residues. Germline V gene sequence: CDR1 MGHDK, CDR2 SYGVNS. Variable domain in full (rest from reference TRBV25-1 and TRBJ2-2): EADIYQTPRYLVIGTGKKITLECSQTMGHDKMYWYQQDPGMELHLIHYSYGVNSTEKGDLSSESTVSRIRTEHFPLTLESARPSHTSQYLCASSERRAGELFFGEGSRLTVL.

This rearrangement joins TRBV6-6 to TRBJ2-7, with D tentatively TRBD1 (6 bases). Trimming pared 5 bases from V and 4 bases from J, leaving 15 bases between. Germline CDR1 and CDR2: MNHNY and SVGAGI (reference sequence). The CDR3 totals 14 residues. The DNA for the CDR3 is TGTGCCAGCAGTCGGACAGCCCCGGGATACGAGCAGTACTTC. It codes for CASSRTAPGYEQYF.

V gene TRBV15 combines with J gene TRBJ2-5, with TRBD1 matching over 9 bases. The germline V gene encodes CDR1 LNHNV and CDR2 YYDKDF (reference sequence). V lost 0 bases, J lost 11 bases, and 10 bases stayed unmatched. The CDR3 extends over 15 amino acids. CDR3 sequence (DNA): TGTGCCACCAGCAGAGATTTGGGACAGGGTCGTGAGCAGTACTTC. As protein: CATSRDLGQGREQYF.

The chain carries TRBV29-1 and TRBJ2-7, with 10 bases that match TRBD1. The junction had 3 bases not matched to a gene; V was cut back by 6 bases and J by 1 base. Germline V gives CDR1 SQVTM, CDR2 ANQGSEA. This CDR3 is 13 amino acids long. CDR3 region: CSVVDRGSYEQYF. The CDR3 DNA is TGCAGCGTCGTGGACAGGGGGTCCTACGAGCAGTACTTC.

This chain joins TRBV6-1 and TRBJ1-2; 11 positions match TRBD1. The CDR3 consists of 18 residues. The V gene end was trimmed by 2 bases and the J gene end by 4 bases; junction bases not matched to a gene: 12. From germline, CDR1 is MNHNS and CDR2 SASEGT. The CDR3 DNA follows: TGTGCCAGCAGTGAACTAGGTCGGACAGGGGGCTCGAGCTATGGCTACACCTTC. Translation gives CASSELGRTGGSSYGYTF.

The chain joins TRBV7-2 to TRBJ1-1; TRBD1 matches at 9 bases. Germline loops: CDR1 SGHTA, CDR2 FQGNSA. The CDR3 contains 13 residues. The V segment lost 5 bases and the J segment 5 bases; nucleotides outside the gene matches: 3. For the CDR3, the DNA is TGTGCCAGCAGCGGACAGGGGTGGACTGAAGCTTTCTTT. It yields the protein CASSGQGWTEAFF.

The V gene is TRBV28, the J gene TRBJ2-2; D tentatively reads TRBD1 or TRBD2 (6 bases each). Trimming took 5 bases from V and 6 from J, leaving 19 bases between them. The length of the CDR3 is 16 residues. CDR1 MDHEN and CDR2 SYDVKM come from the germline V gene. CDR3 amino acids: CASSQWGASPSGELFF. DNA for the CDR3: TGTGCCAGCAGTCAATGGGGGGCCTCTCCCTCCGGGGAGCTGTTTTTT. Supplemented by reference TRBV28 and TRBJ2-2, the full variable domain reads DVKVTQSSRYLVKRTGEKVFLECVQDMDHENMFWYRQDPGLGLRLIYFSYDVKMKEKGDIPEGYSVSREKKERFSLILESASTNQTSMYLCASSQWGASPSGELFFGEGSRLTVL.

The sample holds one count of this clone. The CDR3: CAWRSPDTQYF. The CDR3 DNA reads as TGTGCCTGGAGGTCCCCAGATACGCAGTATTTT. This chain uses TRBV30 with TRBJ2-3; no definite D call. Trimming pared 3 bases from V and 4 bases from J, leaving 5 bases between. The germline V gene has CDR1 GTSNPN and CDR2 SVGIG (reference sequence). This CDR3 spans 11 amino acids.

The chain links TRBV28 to TRBJ2-3; D perhaps matches TRBD2 (6 bases). CDR1 MDHEN and CDR2 SYDVKM come from the germline V gene. This CDR3 region has 13 residues. Trimming pared 6 bases from V and 2 bases from J, leaving 9 bases between. CDR3 bases: TGTGCCAGCAGCCGGGACTTCACAGATACGCAGTATTTT. Protein sequence: CASSRDFTDTQYF.